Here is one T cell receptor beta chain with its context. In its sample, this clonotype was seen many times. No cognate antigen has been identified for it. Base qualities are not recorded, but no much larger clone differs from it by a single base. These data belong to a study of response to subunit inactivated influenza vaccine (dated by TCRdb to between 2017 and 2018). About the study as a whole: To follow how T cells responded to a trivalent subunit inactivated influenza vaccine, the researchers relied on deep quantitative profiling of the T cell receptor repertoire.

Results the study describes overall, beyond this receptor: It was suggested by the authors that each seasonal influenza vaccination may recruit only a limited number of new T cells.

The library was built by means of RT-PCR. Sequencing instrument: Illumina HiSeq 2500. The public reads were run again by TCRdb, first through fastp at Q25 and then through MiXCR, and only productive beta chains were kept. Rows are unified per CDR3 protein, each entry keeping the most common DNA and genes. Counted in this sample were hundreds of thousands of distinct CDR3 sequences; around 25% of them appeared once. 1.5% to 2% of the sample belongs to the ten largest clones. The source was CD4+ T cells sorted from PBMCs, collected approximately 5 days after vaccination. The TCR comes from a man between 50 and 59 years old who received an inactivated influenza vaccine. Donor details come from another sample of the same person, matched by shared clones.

CDR3 protein: CASSYGQGADTQYF. The DNA sequence follows: TGTGCCAGCAGCTACGGACAGGGAGCAGATACGCAGTATTTT. Recombination linked TRBV12-3 or TRBV12-4 to TRBJ2-3, with 8 bases aligning to TRBD1. The germline V and J ends show losses of 6 bases and 4 bases respectively, and no gene match explains 6 bases of the junction. CDR3 length: 14 amino acids, cysteine to phenylalanine. Only CDR3 DNA is held: 42 bases, read in frame from base 1.